The TCR beta chain described here comes from a study of T cell changes during pregnancy in multiple sclerosis. The CDR3 runs 13 residues. Per germline, CDR1 WNHNN and CDR2 SYGVQD (reference sequence). The germline V and J ends were trimmed by 8 bases and 4 bases, with 14 bases remaining between them. TCRdb keeps only in-frame clones here, not all; method: immunoSEQ multiplex PCR. The table records about 45,000 clones, 70% to 90% of them present only once. The chain carries TRBV10-1 and TRBJ1-1; unclear D gene. The clonotype comes from a female donor with multiple sclerosis, enrolled in a pregnancy study. The sequencing here drew on CD4+ T cells from peripheral blood mononuclear cells, taken in the first trimester of pregnancy. This CDR3 reads CASPPVKRTEAFF. CDR3 coding DNA: TGCGCCAGCCCCCCCGTAAAGCGCACTGAAGCTTTCTTT.